The source of this T cell receptor (beta chain) is a study of control samples from healthy donors and cancer patients. After removal of 3 bases from V and 4 bases from J, the junction contained 6 bases not matched to a gene. Germline V lookup: CDR1 SGHRS, CDR2 YFSETQ. The CDR3 contains 16 residues. TCRdb keeps only in-frame clones here, not all; method: immunoSEQ multiplex PCR. The repertoire holds some 130,000 clones, with 89% as singletons. V is TRBV5-1 and J is TRBJ1-3; 11 bases fit TRBD1. The sequenced sample was PBMCs. The clonotype originates from a man aged 45-65 years with head and neck cancer. CDR3 in amino acids: CASSYGQGADGNTIYF. Written as DNA, the CDR3 is TGCGCCAGCAGCTATGGACAGGGGGCAGACGGAAACACCATATATTTT.